This T cell receptor (beta chain) emerged from a study of cytomegalovirus exposure and HLA in healthy donors. Germline V CDR1 and CDR2: LGHNA, YNFKEQ. The V segment lost 3 bases and the J segment 1 base; nucleotides outside the gene matches: 6. The CDR3 consists of 18 residues. PCR used 60 Vbeta primers and 13 Jbeta primers. Data came from immunoSEQ multiplex PCR; TCRdb stores just in-frame clones and leaves some out. The data contain 150,000 to 180,000 clones, about three quarters of them singletons. Only a few counts were recorded for this clone. The chain combines TRBV4-2 with TRBJ2-6, with TRBD2 matching over 10 bases. Sequenced sample: PBMCs. The clonotype originates from a woman between 35 and 50 years old in good health and CMV-seronegative. In DNA form, the CDR3 reads TGTGCCAGCAGCCATCCGGGACTAGCGTATTCTGGGGCCAACGTCCTGACTTTC. The encoded protein is CASSHPGLAYSGANVLTF.